The 9 T cell receptor beta chains in this list originate from one sample, sequenced in a study of cytomegalovirus exposure and HLA in healthy donors. Sequenced by immunoSEQ multiplex PCR; TCRdb stores in-frame clones only, minus some. The table shows 100,000 to 150,000 clones, with about 83% occurring only once. Material: PBMCs. The receptors here all came from a woman under 40 in good health and CMV-seronegative.

CDR3 protein: CASSLETGKGNTIYF. CDR3 bases: TGCGCCAGCAGCTTGGAAACAGGGAAGGGAAACACCATATATTTT. This rearrangement joins TRBV5-1 to TRBJ1-3, with TRBD1 as a possible D gene (6 bases). The CDR3 has 15 residues. Trimming cost V 0 bases and J 4 bases, with 11 bases left between them. The germline V gene has CDR1 SGHRS and CDR2 YFSETQ.

V is TRBV19 and J is TRBJ2-7, with 10 bases that match TRBD1. CDR1 is LNHDA, CDR2 SQIVND, per germline (reference sequence). The CDR3 is 15 residues long. The V and J ends lost 5 bases and 2 bases, in that order; junction bases with no gene match: 6. CDR3 protein: CASSVRTGGPYEQYF. The CDR3 DNA sequence: TGTGCCAGTAGTGTCCGGACAGGGGGGCCCTACGAGCAGTACTTC.

This clone occurred once. This chain links TRBV19 with TRBJ1-2; D might be TRBD1 (6 bases). The CDR3 covers 16 residues. Germline V CDR1 and CDR2: LNHDA, SQIVND (reference sequence). The V end was cut by 5 bases, the J end by 5 bases, with 21 bases between. This chain's CDR3 is CASSSFRTAIYYGYTF. CDR3 coding DNA: TGTGCCAGTAGTTCTTTTAGGACAGCTATTTATTATGGCTACACCTTC. Using reference TRBV19 and TRBJ1-2 for the parts outside the CDR3, the full variable domain is DGGITQSPKYLFRKEGQNVTLSCEQNLNHDAMYWYRQDPGQGLRLIYYSQIVNDFQKGDIAEGYSVSREKKESFPLTVTSAQKNPTAFYLCASSSFRTAIYYGYTFGSGTRLTVV.

This sequence joins TRBV6-1 and TRBJ2-7; tentative D call: TRBD2 (6 bases). Germline V gene data show CDR1 as MNHNS and CDR2 as SASEGT. The CDR3 runs 13 residues. The germline V and J ends were trimmed by 3 bases and 8 bases, with 14 bases remaining between them. CDR3 bases: TGTGCCAGCAGTGAGACACCGGAGGGGAAGCAGTACTTC. Protein sequence: CASSETPEGKQYF.

This chain uses TRBV19 with TRBJ1-5, with D possibly being TRBD1 (5 bases). Germline loops: CDR1 LNHDA, CDR2 SQIVND (reference sequence). V was trimmed by 7 bases and J by 3 bases, leaving 16 bases between them. This CDR3 is 15 amino acids long. CDR3 nucleotides: TGTGCCAGTACCACACAGGCAGTTTCCAATCAGCCCCAGCATTTT. Residues: CASTTQAVSNQPQHF.

The V call is TRBV6-5, the J call TRBJ2-2; 10 bases are a match to TRBD2. After removal of 6 bases from V and 8 bases from J, the junction contained 9 bases not matched to a gene. Germline lookup yields CDR1 MNHEY and CDR2 SVGAGI. The CDR3 extends over 15 amino acids. CDR3 in amino acids: CASSLGTSEGGELFF. The CDR3 DNA sequence: TGTGCCAGCAGCCTCGGGACTAGCGAAGGGGGGGAGCTGTTTTTT.

This clone was detected ten times or more. CDR3 residues: CASNWAGADQPQHF. The CDR3 region has the DNA TGTGCCAGTAATTGGGCAGGGGCGGATCAGCCCCAGCATTTT. This chain joins TRBV6-1 and TRBJ1-5; D possibly corresponds to TRBD1 (6 bases). Germline CDR1 and CDR2: MNHNS and SASEGT. Trimming removed 9 bases at V and 5 bases at J, with 17 bases between. The CDR3 is made up of 14 amino acids.

The chain carries TRBV6-5 and TRBJ1-1; no clear D gene. The CDR3 is 14 amino acids. Trimming cost V 2 bases and J 5 bases, with 12 bases left between them. The germline CDR1 and CDR2 sequences are MNHEY and SVGAGI. The CDR3 nucleotides are TGTGCCAGCAGTTACACTTTTGAGGGAACTGAAGCTTTCTTT. The encoded protein is CASSYTFEGTEAFF.

The chain couples TRBV29-1 to TRBJ2-3; D is possibly TRBD1 (5 bases). The CDR3 is 13 residues long. CDR1 is SQVTM, CDR2 ANQGSEA, per germline. Deletions cut 7 bases from V and 4 bases from J, with 15 bases between. Written as DNA, the CDR3 is TGCAGCGGTAAGAATAGGGGCGCAGATACGCAGTATTTT. The encoded protein is CSGKNRGADTQYF.